This is a list of T cell receptor beta chains from one sample in a study of cytotoxic CD8 clonotypes in ibrutinib-treated CLL. Assay: immunoSEQ multiplex PCR; the TCRdb copy retains only in-frame clones and omits some. The sample lists 20,000 to 30,000 clones; approximately 81% were seen once. The sample consisted of PBMCs, taken before ibrutinib treatment. These TCRs come from a human donor with chronic lymphocytic leukemia. CDR3s include the opening cysteine and the closing phenylalanine or tryptophan. A D gene is named only where the DNA matches it firmly. Not every row has a clone size; where given, it reads once, few, many or a size class.

NA,TRBJ2-2,NA,TRBV7-9,TGTGCCAGCAGCCCCCTACGAGGGCTTATCCATGCCGGGGAGCTGTTTTTT,CASSPLRGLIHAGELFF
once,TRBJ2-6,NA,TRBV11-1,TGTGCCAGCAGCCTCCAGGGCTCCGGGGCCAACGTCCTGACTTTC,CASSLQGSGANVLTF
NA,TRBJ2-1,NA,TRBV14,TGTGCCAGCAGCCAAGAAAGGAAAAGCTTGAGAGTAGGATCCCATGAGCAGTTCTTC,CASSQERKSLRVGSHEQFF
few,TRBJ2-7,TRBD2,TRBV19,TGTGCCAGTAGGACTAGCGGGACCTACGAGCAGTACTTC,CASRTSGTYEQYF
few,TRBJ1-2,NA,TRBV27,TGTGCCAGCAGTCCCTCAGCGGGAAAAAACTATGGCTACACCTTC,CASSPSAGKNYGYTF
NA,TRBJ1-1,NA,TRBV5-6,TGTGCCAGCAGCTTGGAACGCCAGACTGAAGCTTTCTTT,CASSLERQTEAFF
few,TRBJ1-2,NA,TRBV7-9,TGTGCCAGCGTCACGGGGAAGGGGGACTATGGCTACACCTTC,CASVTGKGDYGYTF
few,TRBJ1-1,NA,TRBV4-1,TGCGCCAGCAGCCAAGATCGCACTCTGAACACTGAAGCTTTCTTT,CASSQDRTLNTEAFF
few,TRBJ2-7,NA,TRBV6-1,TGTGCCAGCAGTGAAGCTTGGCGCGAGCAGTACTTC,CASSEAWREQYF
few,TRBJ1-2,NA,TRBV7-9,TGTGCCAGCACAGGGGTTCGGGGGAACTATGGCTACACCTTC,CASTGVRGNYGYTF
few,TRBJ2-1,TRBD2,TRBV25-1,TGTGCCAGCAGTGACCCCAGTAGCGGGAGACCCCACTACAATGAGCAGTTCTTC,CASSDPSSGRPHYNEQFF
NA,TRBJ1-5,NA,TRBV7-6,TGTGCCAGCAGCTTACAACAGGGCAATCAGCCCCAGCATTTT,CASSLQQGNQPQHF